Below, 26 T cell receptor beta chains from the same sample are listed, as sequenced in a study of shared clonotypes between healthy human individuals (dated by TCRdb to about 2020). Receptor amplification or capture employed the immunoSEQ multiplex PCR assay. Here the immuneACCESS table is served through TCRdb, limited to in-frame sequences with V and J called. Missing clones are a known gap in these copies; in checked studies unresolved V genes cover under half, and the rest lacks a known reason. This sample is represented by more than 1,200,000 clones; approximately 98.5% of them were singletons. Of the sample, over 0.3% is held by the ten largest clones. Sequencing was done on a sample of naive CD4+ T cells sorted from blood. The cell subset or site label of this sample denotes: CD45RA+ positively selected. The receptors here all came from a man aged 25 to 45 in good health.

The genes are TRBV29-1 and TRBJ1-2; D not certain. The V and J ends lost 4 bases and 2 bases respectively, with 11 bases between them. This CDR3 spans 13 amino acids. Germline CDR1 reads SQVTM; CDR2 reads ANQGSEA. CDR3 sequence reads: CSVGVGWNYGYTF. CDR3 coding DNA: TGCAGCGTTGGTGTAGGGTGGAACTATGGCTACACCTTC.

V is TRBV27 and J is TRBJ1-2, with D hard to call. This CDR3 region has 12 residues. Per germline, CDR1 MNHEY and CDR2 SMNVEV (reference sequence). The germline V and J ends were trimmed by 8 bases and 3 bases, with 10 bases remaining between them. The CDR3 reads CASGWSYYGYTF. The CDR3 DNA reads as TGTGCCAGCGGATGGAGCTACTATGGCTACACCTTC.

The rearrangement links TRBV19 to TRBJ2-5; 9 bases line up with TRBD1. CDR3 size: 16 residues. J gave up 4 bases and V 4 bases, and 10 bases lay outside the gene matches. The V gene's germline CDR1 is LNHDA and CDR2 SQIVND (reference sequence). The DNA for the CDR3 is TGTGCCAGTAGTACCAAGATACAGGGGGCTTTAGAGACCCAGTACTTC. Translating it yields CASSTKIQGALETQYF.

The CDR3, as DNA: TGTGCTAGTGGTTTGGGACAGGTAGGGGGAGAGACCCAGTACTTC. It encodes CASGLGQVGGETQYF. This sequence joins TRBV12-5 and TRBJ2-5, with D maybe TRBD1 (6 bases). Trimming shortened V by 1 base and J by 4 bases, and 13 bases separated the two germline ends. Germline assignment: CDR1 LGHNT and CDR2 FRNRAP. The CDR3 consists of 15 residues. Drawing the rest from reference TRBV12-5 and TRBJ2-5, the complete variable domain is DARVTQTPRHKVTEMGQEVTMRCQPILGHNTVFWYRQTMMQGLELLAYFRNRAPLDDSGMPKDRFSAEMPDATLATLKIQPSEPRDSAVYFCASGLGQVGGETQYFGPGTRLLVL.

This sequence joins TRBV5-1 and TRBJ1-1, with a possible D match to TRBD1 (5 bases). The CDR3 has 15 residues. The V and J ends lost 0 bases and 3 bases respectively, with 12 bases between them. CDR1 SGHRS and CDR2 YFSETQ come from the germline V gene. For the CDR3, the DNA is TGCGCCAGCAGCTTGGTAGGGGCGAGGGACACTGAAGCTTTCTTT. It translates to CASSLVGARDTEAFF. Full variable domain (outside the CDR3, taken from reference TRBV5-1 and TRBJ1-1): KAGVTQTPRYLIKTRGQQVTLSCSPISGHRSVSWYQQTPGQGLQFLFEYFSETQRNKGNFPGRFSGRQFSNSRSEMNVSTLELGDSALYLCASSLVGARDTEAFFGQGTRLTVV.

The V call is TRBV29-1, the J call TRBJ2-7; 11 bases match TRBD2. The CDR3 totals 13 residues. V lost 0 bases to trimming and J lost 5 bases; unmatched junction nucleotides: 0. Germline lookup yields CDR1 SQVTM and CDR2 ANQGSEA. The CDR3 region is CSVEELAGDEQYF. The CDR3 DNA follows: TGCAGCGTTGAAGAACTAGCGGGAGACGAGCAGTACTTC.

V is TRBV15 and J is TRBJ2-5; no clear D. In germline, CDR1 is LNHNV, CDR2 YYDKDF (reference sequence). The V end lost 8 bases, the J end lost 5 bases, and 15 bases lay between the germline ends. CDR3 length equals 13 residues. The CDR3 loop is CATARGGKETQYF. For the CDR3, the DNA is TGTGCCACCGCGAGAGGCGGTAAGGAGACCCAGTACTTC. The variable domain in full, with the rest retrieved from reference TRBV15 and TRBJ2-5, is DAMVIQNPRYQVTQFGKPVTLSCSQTLNHNVMYWYQQKSSQAPKLLFHYYDKDFNNEADTPDNFQSRRPNTSFCFLDIRSPGLGDTAMYLCATARGGKETQYFGPGTRLLVL.

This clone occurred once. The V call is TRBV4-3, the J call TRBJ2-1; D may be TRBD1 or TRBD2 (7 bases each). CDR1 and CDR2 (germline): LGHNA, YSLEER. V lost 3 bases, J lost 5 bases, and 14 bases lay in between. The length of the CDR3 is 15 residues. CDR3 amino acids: CASSQRQGGHNEQFF. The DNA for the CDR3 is TGCGCCAGCAGCCAGAGACAGGGAGGGCACAATGAGCAGTTCTTC.

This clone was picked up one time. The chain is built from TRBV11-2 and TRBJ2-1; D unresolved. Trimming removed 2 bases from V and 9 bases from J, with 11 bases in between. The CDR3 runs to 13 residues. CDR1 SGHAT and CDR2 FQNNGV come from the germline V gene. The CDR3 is CASSLTSRVEQFF. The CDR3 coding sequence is TGTGCCAGCAGCTTAACGTCAAGGGTTGAGCAGTTCTTC.

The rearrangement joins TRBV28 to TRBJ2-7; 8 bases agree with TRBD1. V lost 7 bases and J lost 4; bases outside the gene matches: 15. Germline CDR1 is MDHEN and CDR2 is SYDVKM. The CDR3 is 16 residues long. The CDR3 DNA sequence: TGTGCCAGCAATACAGGGGACAGGTCGTGGAAATACGAGCAGTACTTC. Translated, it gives CASNTGDRSWKYEQYF.

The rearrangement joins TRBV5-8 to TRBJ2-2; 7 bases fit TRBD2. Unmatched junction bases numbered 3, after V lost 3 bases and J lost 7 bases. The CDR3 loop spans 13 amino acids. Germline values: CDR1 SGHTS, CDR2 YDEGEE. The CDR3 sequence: CASSSIAGGELFF. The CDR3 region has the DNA TGTGCCAGCAGCTCCATAGCGGGCGGGGAGCTGTTTTTT.

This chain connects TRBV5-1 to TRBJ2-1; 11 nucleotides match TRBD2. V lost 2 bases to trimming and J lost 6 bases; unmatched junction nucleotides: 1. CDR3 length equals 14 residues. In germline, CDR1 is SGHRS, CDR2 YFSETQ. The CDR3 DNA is TGCGCCAGCAGCTTTGGACTAGCGGGCAATGAGCAGTTCTTC. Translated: CASSFGLAGNEQFF.

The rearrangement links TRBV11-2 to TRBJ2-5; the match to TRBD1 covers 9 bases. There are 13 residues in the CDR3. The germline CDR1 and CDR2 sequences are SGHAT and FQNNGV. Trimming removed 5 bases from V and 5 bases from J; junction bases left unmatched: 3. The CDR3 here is CASSGQGWETQYF. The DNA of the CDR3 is TGTGCCAGCAGCGGACAGGGGTGGGAGACCCAGTACTTC.

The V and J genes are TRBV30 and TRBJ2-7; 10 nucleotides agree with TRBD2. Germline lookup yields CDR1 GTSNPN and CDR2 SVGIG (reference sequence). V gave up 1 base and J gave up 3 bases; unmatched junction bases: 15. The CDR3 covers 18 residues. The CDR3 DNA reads TGTGCCTGGAGTGACTCTCTCCCACTAGCGGGGATCTTCTACGAGCAGTACTTC. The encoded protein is CAWSDSLPLAGIFYEQYF.

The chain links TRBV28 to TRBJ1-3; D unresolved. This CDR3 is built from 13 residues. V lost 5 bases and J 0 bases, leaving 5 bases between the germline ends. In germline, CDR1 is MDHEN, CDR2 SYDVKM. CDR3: CASSEISGNTIYF. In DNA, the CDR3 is TGTGCCAGCAGTGAAATCTCTGGAAACACCATATATTTT.

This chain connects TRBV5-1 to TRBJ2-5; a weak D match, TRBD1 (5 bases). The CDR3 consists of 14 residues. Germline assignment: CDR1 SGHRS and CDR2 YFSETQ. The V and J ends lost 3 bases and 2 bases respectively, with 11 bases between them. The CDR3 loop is CASSSGQIQETQYF. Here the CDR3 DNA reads TGCGCCAGCAGCTCCGGACAAATACAAGAGACCCAGTACTTC.

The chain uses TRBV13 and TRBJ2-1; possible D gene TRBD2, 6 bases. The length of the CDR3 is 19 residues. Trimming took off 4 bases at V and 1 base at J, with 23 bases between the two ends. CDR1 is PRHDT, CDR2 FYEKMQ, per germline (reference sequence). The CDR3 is CASSSYGTPVSPSYNEQFF. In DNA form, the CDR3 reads TGTGCCAGCAGCTCCTACGGGACTCCAGTTAGCCCGTCCTACAATGAGCAGTTCTTC.

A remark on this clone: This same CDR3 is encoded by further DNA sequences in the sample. CDR3 nucleotide sequence: TGTGCCAGCTCACCCCTTGGGCAGGGCTACGAGCAGTACTTC. It translates to CASSPLGQGYEQYF. V gene TRBV18 combines with J gene TRBJ2-7, with D possibly matching TRBD1 (5 bases). The V gene lost 3 bases and the J gene lost 3 bases, with 12 bases spanning the gap. The CDR3 consists of 14 residues. Germline V gene sequence: CDR1 KGHSH, CDR2 LQKENI.

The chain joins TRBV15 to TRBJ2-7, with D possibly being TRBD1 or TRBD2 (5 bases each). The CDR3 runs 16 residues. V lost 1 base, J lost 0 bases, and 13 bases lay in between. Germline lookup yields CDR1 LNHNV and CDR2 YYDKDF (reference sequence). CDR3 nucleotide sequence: TGTGCCACCAGCAGAGCGGAGGCAGGGAGCTCCTACGAGCAGTACTTC. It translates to CATSRAEAGSSYEQYF.

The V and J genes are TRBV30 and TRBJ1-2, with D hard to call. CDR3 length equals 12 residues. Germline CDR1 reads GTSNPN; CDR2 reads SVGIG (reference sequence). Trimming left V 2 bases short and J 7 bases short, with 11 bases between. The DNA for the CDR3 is TGTGCCTGGAGTATGACTCGTACTGGCTACACCTTC. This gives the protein CAWSMTRTGYTF. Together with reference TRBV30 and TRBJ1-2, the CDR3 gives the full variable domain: SQTIHQWPATLVQPVGSPLSLECTVEGTSNPNLYWYRQAAGRGLQLLFYSVGIGQISSEVPQNLSASRPQDRQFILSSKKLLLSDSGFYLCAWSMTRTGYTFGSGTRLTVV.

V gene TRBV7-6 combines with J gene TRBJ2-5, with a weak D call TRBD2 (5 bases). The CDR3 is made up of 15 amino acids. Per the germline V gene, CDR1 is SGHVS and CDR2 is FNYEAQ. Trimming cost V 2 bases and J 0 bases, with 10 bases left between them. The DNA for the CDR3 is TGTGCCAGCAGCTTAAGCGGATGGTACCAAGAGACCCAGTACTTC. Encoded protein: CASSLSGWYQETQYF.

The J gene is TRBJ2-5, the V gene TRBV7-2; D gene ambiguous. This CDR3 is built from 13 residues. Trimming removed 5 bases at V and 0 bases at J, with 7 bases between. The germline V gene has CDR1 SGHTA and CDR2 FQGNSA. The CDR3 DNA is TGTGCCAGCAGCGGTGCTAACCAAGAGACCCAGTACTTC. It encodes CASSGANQETQYF.

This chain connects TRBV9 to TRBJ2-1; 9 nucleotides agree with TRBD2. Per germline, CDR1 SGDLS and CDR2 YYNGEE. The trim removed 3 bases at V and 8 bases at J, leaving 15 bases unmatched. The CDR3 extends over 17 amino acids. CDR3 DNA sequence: TGTGCCAGCAGCGGAATTACCGGGACTAGCTTTGGTCATGAGCAGTTCTTC. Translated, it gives CASSGITGTSFGHEQFF. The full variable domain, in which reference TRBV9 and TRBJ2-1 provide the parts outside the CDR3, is DSGVTQTPKHLITATGQRVTLRCSPRSGDLSVYWYQQSLDQGLQFLIQYYNGEERAKGNILERFSAQQFPDLHSELNLSSLELGDSALYFCASSGITGTSFGHEQFFGPGTRLTVL.

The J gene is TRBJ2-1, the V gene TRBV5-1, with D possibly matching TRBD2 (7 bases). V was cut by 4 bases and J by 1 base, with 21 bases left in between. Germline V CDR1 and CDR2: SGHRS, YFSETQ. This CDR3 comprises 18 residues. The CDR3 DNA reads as TGCGCCAGCAGCCATATAATCAAGCGGGACAAATCCTACAATGAGCAGTTCTTC. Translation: CASSHIIKRDKSYNEQFF.

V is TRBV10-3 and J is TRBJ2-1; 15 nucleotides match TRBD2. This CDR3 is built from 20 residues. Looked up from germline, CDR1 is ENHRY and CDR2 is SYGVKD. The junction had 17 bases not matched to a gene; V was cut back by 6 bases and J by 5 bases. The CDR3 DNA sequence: TGTGCCATCAGCCCGATGGGACTAGCGGGAGGCCCTCCTACCCACAATGAGCAGTTCTTC. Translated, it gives CAISPMGLAGGPPTHNEQFF.

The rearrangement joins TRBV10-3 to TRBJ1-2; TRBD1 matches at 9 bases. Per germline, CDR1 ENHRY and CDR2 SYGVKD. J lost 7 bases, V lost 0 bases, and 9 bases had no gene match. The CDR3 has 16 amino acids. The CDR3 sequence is CAISESMRGQGAGYTF. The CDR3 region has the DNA TGTGCCATCAGTGAGTCTATGAGGGGACAGGGAGCTGGCTACACCTTC.